This T cell receptor beta chain was sequenced during a study of T cells in women clearing cervical HPV infection listed by TCRdb under 2018. Background on the whole study: The cases were 25 women with histologically confirmed HPV16-related CIN3 or worse, and 2 of these cases were invasive cancers. The parent cohort enrolled roughly 9,400 women aged 18 or older in Guanacaste, Costa Rica, in about 1992 to 1994 and followed the women for roughly 7 years. Among cases, blood sampling occurred a median of about 160 days after lesion detection, with an interquartile range of 90 to 200 days. The controls were some 23 women whose single incident HPV16 infection cleared within 12 months with no development of precancer or cancer. Five blinded duplicates per group were added as quality controls, giving 60 or so samples: approximately 50 participants and 10 replicates. Blood from cases was collected at the visit at which the lesion was first identified, whereas blood from controls was collected once infection was no longer detected. The exploratory proof-of-principle case-control study was nested within the Guanacaste HPV Natural History Study in Costa Rica and compared TCR repertoires across cervical HPV16 outcomes. HLA typing was available for only a few women, so HLA type could not be excluded as a confounder. Cases had a median age of about 34 years compared with 38 for controls, and baseline characteristics showed no significant differences between the groups. Cases and controls were matched on age within five years and on year of sample collection. Here is what the overall study found, with its caveats: Random forest classifiers that combined richness and V gene abundances separated cases from controls with an estimated AUC of under 0.85. The cross-sectional design could not show whether associations preceded infection or resulted from it; effector/memory subsets and HPV-specific T cells were not isolated. Because the number of T cells per sample was unknown, the richness differences could reflect varying T-cell content rather than repertoire biology. CIN3+ cases had significantly higher TCR repertoire richness than controls across sequencing depths, but evenness did not differ between the groups.

A note on this clone: It has no known antigen specificity. This CDR3 is also generated by other DNA sequences in the sample.

TCR beta CDR3 regions were amplified by multiplex PCR using the immunoSEQ assay from an average of roughly 1,200 ng genomic DNA per sample. Primer bias was corrected in the assay by using a complete synthetic TCR repertoire to establish an amplification baseline. The amplicons were sequenced on the Illumina platform. The study's processing was this. Error correction of the sequences involved clustering with frequency ratios plus a modified nearest-neighbor algorithm, after which the sequences were analyzed in the immunoSEQ Analyzer using IMGT gene definitions. At each rarefaction depth, TCR richness and evenness were averaged across 20 rarefaction repeats, and samples with fewer sequences than that depth were excluded. Relative abundances of V, D and J genes were compared between groups using Wilcoxon rank sum tests, with FDR correction applied. For the blinded duplicates, the intraclass correlation was 95.6% for TCR richness and averaged about 75% across 66 gene segments. TCRdb's version of the immuneACCESS table is confined to in-frame rearrangements and falls short of the full clone set. An unresolved V gene accounts for under half of the shortfall where checked; the remainder is of unknown origin. V and J calls and clone size follow that table, whereas D and trimming were derived from the DNA. For this sample, the table gives 40,000 or so clones. In total, the top ten clones hold 6.4% of the sample.

Every participant had a single incident cervical HPV16 infection, and prevalent HPV16 infections were excluded. Cervical HPV DNA was detected with MY09/MY11 PCR, and genotyping was done with dot-blot hybridization. About 15 mL of heparinized blood were centrifuged, and the buffy coat was aliquoted, frozen at -30°C, then stored at -80°C. Genomic DNA was extracted from buffy coat specimens using QIAGEN kits. This receptor was obtained from a woman between 18 and 69 years old with a cervical HPV16 infection that either progressed to CIN3+ or cleared (not recorded which). The sequencing sample was made of blood buffy coat.

This receptor carries the CDR3 CASSLTGGNEKLFF. The DNA read from the CDR3 is TGTGCCAGCAGCCTCACAGGGGGTAATGAAAAA. The sequence joins TRBV7-2 to TRBJ1-4; 8 central nucleotides agree with TRBD1. The CDR3 extends 3 residues past the end of the read, so its final part is completed from the germline J gene. CDR1 is given as SGHTA and CDR2 as FQGNSA, both from the germline V gene. The CDR3, from cysteine to phenylalanine, totals 14 residues. The CDR3 was read in part: 33 bases, with the frame set at base 1. Unmatched junction bases come to 3, with V trimmed by 5 bases and J by 4 bases.